These T cell receptor beta chains were read from a single sample in a study of technical replicates of blood from several donors. The table came from immunoSEQ multiplex PCR; TCRdb's copy has only in-frame clones and leaves some out. The sample has 98,000 or so clones, approximately 95% seen once. Material: T cells isolated from PBMCs. The origin of the receptors is a human donor in good health. CDR3s include the opening cysteine and the closing phenylalanine or tryptophan. Each record gives: V gene, D gene, J gene, CDR3 DNA, CDR3 protein. A D gene is named only where the DNA matches it firmly.

v_gene: TRBV5-1
d_gene: NA
j_gene: TRBJ2-3
CDR3nt: TGCGCCAGCAGCTTGGGGTTAACTTCCACAGATACGCAGTATTTT
CDR3aa: CASSLGLTSTDTQYF

v_gene: TRBV18
d_gene: NA
j_gene: TRBJ1-2
CDR3nt: TGTGCCAGCTCACCCAGGGAGGGGGCTAACTATGGCTACACCTTC
CDR3aa: CASSPREGANYGYTF

v_gene: TRBV5-1
d_gene: NA
j_gene: TRBJ2-1
CDR3nt: TGCGCCAGCAGACTGGGGGGGACAGGCGCCTACAATGAGCAGTTCTTC
CDR3aa: CASRLGGTGAYNEQFF

v_gene: TRBV11-3
d_gene: NA
j_gene: TRBJ2-7
CDR3nt: TGTGCCAGCACCCCAAACAGGGCGTTGACCTACGAGCAGTACTTC
CDR3aa: CASTPNRALTYEQYF

v_gene: TRBV7-6
d_gene: TRBD1
j_gene: TRBJ1-1
CDR3nt: TGTGCCAGCAGCCTAGCCATAGGGGGCCCAGGGAACACTGAAGCTTTCTTT
CDR3aa: CASSLAIGGPGNTEAFF

v_gene: TRBV5-1
d_gene: TRBD2
j_gene: TRBJ2-3
CDR3nt: TGCGCCAGCAGCCCGTATTGGGGGGGGTCGGCGGATACGCAGTATTTT
CDR3aa: CASSPYWGGSADTQYF

v_gene: TRBV1
d_gene: NA
j_gene: TRBJ2-1
CDR3nt: TGCACCAGCAGCCAAGACTTCAGCTCCTACAATGAGCAGTTCTTC
CDR3aa: CTSSQDFSSYNEQFF

v_gene: TRBV5-1
d_gene: TRBD2
j_gene: TRBJ2-3
CDR3nt: TGCGCCAGCAGCCTGGGACTAGCGGGATCAGATACGCAGTATTTT
CDR3aa: CASSLGLAGSDTQYF

v_gene: TRBV6-4
d_gene: NA
j_gene: TRBJ2-6
CDR3nt: TGTGCCAGCACCCAGAGGGCGGCTGGGGCCAACGTCCTGACTTTC
CDR3aa: CASTQRAAGANVLTF

v_gene: TRBV28
d_gene: NA
j_gene: TRBJ2-5
CDR3nt: TGTGCCAGCAGGCCTTACAGGGTCCAAGAGACCCAGTACTTC
CDR3aa: CASRPYRVQETQYF

v_gene: TRBV19
d_gene: NA
j_gene: TRBJ1-4
CDR3nt: TGTGCCAGTAGTCCCCTTACAGCTGCTAATGAAAAACTGTTTTTT
CDR3aa: CASSPLTAANEKLFF

v_gene: TRBV9
d_gene: TRBD2
j_gene: TRBJ2-1
CDR3nt: TGTGCCAGCAGCCCCTATAGCGGGGGTGAGCAGTTCTTC
CDR3aa: CASSPYSGGEQFF

v_gene: TRBV4-2
d_gene: NA
j_gene: TRBJ1-4
CDR3nt: TGTGCCAGCAGCCAAGGAGGCCAGAGTAATGAAAAACTGTTTTTT
CDR3aa: CASSQGGQSNEKLFF

v_gene: TRBV5-6
d_gene: TRBD2
j_gene: TRBJ2-7
CDR3nt: TGTGCCAGCAGCATAGCGGGAGGGAATTTGTACGAGCAGTACTTC
CDR3aa: CASSIAGGNLYEQYF

v_gene: TRBV30
d_gene: TRBD1
j_gene: TRBJ1-5
CDR3nt: TGTGCCTGGAATGCAGGGGGCAATAGCAATCAGCCCCAGCATTTT
CDR3aa: CAWNAGGNSNQPQHF